The source of this T cell receptor beta chain is a study of vaccination and CD4 T cells after COVID-19. The ends lost 4 bases at V and 1 base at J; junction bases unmatched: 7. CDR1 and CDR2 from the germline V gene are SGDLS and YYNGEE. The CDR3 runs 16 residues. Treatment in this sample: roughly 10-day PBMC culture with coronavirus spike peptide pools or control peptides (ViraFEST assay). CD4+ T-cell collection from the unexposed donor predated the COVID-19 pandemic (2011-2018). A word on this clonotype: The antigen remains undetermined.

Sequencing of the DNA from cultured CD4+ T cells was carried out with the Oncomine TCR Beta short-read assay. TCRdb called the PCR reads again in MiXCR, with one record for every CDR3 protein. The sample consists of 8,500 to 10,000 distinct CDR3 sequences, 34% of them appearing once. The chain links TRBV9 to TRBJ2-3, with 9 positions matching TRBD2. This TCR was recovered from a human donor in good health. Specimen: CD4+ T cells from blood, cultured in vitro. CDR3: CASSTSLAGRTDTQYF. In DNA form, the CDR3 reads TGTGCCAGCAGCACGAGCCTAGCGGGGCGCACAGATACGCAGTATTTT.